This T cell receptor beta chain is drawn from a study of blood T cell repertoires in COVID-19. Across the study: Samples came from the United States, Italy and Spain, spanning acute and convalescent COVID-19. Sources were T cells, B-cell-depleted T cells, or PBMCs; the material itself was cDNA or gDNA.

V was trimmed by 5 bases and J by 2 bases, leaving 15 bases between them. This CDR3 contains 15 residues. Per the germline V gene, CDR1 is MGHRA and CDR2 is YSYEKL. Clones were sequenced by immunoSEQ multiplex PCR, and TCRdb holds only the in-frame ones, with some missing. The data show 190,000 or so clones, about 80% seen once. Participants came from under 30 US areas, aged about 18 to 100 years. Two consecutive negative NP/OP PCR tests, clearance, or resolved symptoms defined Cohort 3 recovery. Specimen: PBMCs or T cells enriched from blood (not recorded which). This receptor was identified in a man aged 35-49 years who had recovered from COVID-19. The chain carries TRBV4-1 and TRBJ1-2; D possibly corresponds to TRBD1 (6 bases). CDR3 DNA: TGCGCCAGCAGCTCCCGACAGGAACGAAACTATGGCTACACCTTC. Residues: CASSSRQERNYGYTF.